What follows describes a single T cell receptor (beta chain). This entry comes from a study of T cells after posttransplantation cyclophosphamide. CDR1 SEHNR and CDR2 FQNEAQ come from the germline V gene (reference sequence). V was pared by 5 bases and J by 0 bases, with 5 bases between. The CDR3 totals 13 residues. Produced via immunoSEQ multiplex PCR; TCRdb's table is partial and in-frame only. The sample yields around 50,000 clones, around 94% seen once. This sequence joins TRBV7-9 and TRBJ1-3, with no clear D. This receptor was taken from a woman in her 50s in good health and a related stem cell transplant donor. Sequences were obtained from PBMCs. CDR3 loop: CASSRDSGNTIYF. The CDR3 DNA follows: TGTGCCAGCAGCCGGGACTCTGGAAACACCATATATTTT.